The clone carrying this TCR beta chain was seen repeatedly, ten times or more. A junction end diverges from the germline sequence, so it may reflect a read error. Amplification of the TCR beta CDR3 (from genomic DNA) was done by two-round multiplex PCR. Individual primers that were specific to each TRBV and TRBJ gene served in first-round PCR. TCRdb reprocessed the multiplex PCR reads via MiXCR and lists one record per CDR3 protein. The table has 50,000 or so distinct CDR3 sequences, approximately 35% seen once. This entry comes from a study of prognosis after radiotherapy for stage I lung cancer. Overall study context: Patients with non-small cell lung cancer were all judged medically inoperable. Radiotherapy preceded distant metastases in a few patients (median approximately 7 months); some 14 showed no significant progression.

The CDR3 is 10 amino acids. Germline V gene lookup returns CDR1 SGDLS and CDR2 YYNGEE. Two sampling time points were used, and about 5.8 milliliters of peripheral blood were drawn at each. This clonotype originated in a donor aged 50 or older with non-small cell lung cancer. This sequence joins TRBV9 and TRBJ1-2; D unclear. The sample in question was PBMCs, obtained before or after stereotactic body radiation therapy (not recorded which). CDR3 nucleotides: TGTGCCAGCAGCGCTTCGGACCTTCACTTC. Translated: CASSASDLHF.